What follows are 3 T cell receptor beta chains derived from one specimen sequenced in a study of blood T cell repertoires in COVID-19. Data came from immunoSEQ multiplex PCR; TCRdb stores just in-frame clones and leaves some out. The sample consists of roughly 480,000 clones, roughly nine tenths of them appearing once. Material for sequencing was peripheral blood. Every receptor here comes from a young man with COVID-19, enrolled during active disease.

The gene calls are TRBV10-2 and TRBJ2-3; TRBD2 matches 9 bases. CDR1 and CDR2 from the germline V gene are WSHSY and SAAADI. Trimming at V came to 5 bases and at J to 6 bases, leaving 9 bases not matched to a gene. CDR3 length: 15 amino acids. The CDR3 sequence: CASSFSAGGRDTQYF. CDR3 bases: TGCGCCAGCAGTTTTTCAGCGGGGGGCCGGGATACGCAGTATTTT.

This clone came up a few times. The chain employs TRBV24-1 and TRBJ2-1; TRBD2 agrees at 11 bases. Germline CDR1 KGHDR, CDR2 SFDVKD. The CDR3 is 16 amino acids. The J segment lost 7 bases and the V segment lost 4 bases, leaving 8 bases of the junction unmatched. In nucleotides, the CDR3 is TGTGCCACCAGTGACGAACTAGCGGGAGTGGGGAATGAGCAGTTCTTC. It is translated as CATSDELAGVGNEQFF.

CDR3 bases: TGTGCCAGCAGAAAGCGGGAGAAGTGGAATGAGCAGTTCTTC. Protein: CASRKREKWNEQFF. V gene TRBV27 combines with J gene TRBJ2-1, with TRBD2 matching 8 bases. The CDR3 has 14 amino acids. The germline CDR1 and CDR2 sequences are MNHEY and SMNVEV (reference sequence). With V trimmed by 6 bases and J by 7 bases, 8 bases remained unmatched.